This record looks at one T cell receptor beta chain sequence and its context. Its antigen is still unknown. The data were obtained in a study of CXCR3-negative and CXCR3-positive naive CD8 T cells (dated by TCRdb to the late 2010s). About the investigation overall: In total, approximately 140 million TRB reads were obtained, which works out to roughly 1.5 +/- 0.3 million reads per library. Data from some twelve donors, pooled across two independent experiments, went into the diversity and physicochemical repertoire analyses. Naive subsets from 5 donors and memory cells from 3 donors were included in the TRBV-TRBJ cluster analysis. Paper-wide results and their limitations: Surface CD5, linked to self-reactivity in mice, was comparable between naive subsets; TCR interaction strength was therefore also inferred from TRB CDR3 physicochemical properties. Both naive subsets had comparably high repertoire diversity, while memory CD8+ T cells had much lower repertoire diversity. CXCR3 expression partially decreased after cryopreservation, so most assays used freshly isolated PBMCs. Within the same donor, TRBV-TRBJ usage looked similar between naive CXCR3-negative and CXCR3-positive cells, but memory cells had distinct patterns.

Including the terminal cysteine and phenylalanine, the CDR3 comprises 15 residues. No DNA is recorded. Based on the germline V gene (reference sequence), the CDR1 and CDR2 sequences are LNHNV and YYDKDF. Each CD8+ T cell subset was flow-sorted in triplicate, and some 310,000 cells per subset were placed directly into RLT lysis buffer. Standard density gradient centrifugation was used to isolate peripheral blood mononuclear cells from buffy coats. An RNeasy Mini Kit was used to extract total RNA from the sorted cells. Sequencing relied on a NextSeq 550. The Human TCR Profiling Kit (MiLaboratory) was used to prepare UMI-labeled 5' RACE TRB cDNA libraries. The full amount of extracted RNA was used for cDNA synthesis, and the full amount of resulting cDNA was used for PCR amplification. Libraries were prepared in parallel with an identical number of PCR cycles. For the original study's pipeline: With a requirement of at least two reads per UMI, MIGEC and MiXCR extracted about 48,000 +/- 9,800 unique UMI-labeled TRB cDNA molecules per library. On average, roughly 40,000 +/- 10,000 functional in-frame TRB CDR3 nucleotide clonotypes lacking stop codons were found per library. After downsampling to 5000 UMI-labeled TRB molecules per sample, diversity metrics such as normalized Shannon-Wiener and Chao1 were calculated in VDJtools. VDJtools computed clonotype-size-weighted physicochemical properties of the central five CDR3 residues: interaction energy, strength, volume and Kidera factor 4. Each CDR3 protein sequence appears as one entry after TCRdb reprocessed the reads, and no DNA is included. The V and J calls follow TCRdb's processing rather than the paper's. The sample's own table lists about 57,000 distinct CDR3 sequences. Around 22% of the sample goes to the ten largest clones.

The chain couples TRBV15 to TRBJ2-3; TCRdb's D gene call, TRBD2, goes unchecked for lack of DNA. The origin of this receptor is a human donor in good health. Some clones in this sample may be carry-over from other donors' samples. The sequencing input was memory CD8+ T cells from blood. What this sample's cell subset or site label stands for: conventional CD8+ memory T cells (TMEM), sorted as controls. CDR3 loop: CATSRGAGSTDTQYF.